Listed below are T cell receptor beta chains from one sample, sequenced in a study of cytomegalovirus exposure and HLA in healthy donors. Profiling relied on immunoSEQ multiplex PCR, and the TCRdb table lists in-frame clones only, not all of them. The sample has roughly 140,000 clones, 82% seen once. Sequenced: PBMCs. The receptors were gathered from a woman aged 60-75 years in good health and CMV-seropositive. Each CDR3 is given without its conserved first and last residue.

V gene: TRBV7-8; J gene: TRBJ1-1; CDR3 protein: ASSRGGNTEAF
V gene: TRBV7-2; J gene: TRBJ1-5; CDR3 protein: ASSLVRQGNQPQH
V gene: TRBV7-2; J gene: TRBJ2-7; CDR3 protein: ASSLEPREKQY
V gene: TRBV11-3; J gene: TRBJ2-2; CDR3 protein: ASSQYRGGGELF
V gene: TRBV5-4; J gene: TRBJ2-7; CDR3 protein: ASSLQGPYEQY
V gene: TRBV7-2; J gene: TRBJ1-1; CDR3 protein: ASSLDRAGTEAF
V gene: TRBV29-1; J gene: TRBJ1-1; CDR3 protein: SVDVSFPSTEAF
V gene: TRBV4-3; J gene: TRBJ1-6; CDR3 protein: ASSHWPGDYNSPLH
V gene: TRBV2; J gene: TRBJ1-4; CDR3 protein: ASSVPTAGSGEKLF
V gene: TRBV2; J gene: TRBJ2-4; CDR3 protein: APGGELSRAPGSAKNIQY
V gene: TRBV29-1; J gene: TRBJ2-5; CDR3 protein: SVEGSEGAQQETQY
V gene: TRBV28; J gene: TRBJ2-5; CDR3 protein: ASSESGRASLQY
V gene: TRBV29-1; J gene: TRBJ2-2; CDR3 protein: SVETSYTGELF
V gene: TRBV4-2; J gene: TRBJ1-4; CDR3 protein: ASSQDIQGNEKLF
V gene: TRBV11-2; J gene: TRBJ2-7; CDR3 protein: ASSLTGGYEQY
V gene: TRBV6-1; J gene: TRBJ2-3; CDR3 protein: ASRVSGNAGDTQY
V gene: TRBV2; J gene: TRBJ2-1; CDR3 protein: ASSETTANNEQF
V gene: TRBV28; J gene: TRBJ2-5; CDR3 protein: ASSRETQY
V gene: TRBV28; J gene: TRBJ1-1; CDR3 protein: ASKDTGTGKAF
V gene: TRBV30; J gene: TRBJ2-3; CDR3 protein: AWSVGGGGTQY
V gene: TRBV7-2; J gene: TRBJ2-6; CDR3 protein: ASSLVGPGANVLT
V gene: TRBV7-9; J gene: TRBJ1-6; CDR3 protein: ASSLARGRYDSPLH
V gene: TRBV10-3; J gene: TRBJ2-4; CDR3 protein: AISESQQGGAKNIQY
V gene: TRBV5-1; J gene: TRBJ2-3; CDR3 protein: ASRGGGTDTQY
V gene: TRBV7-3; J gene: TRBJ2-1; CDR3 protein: ASSSLGQGGNEQF
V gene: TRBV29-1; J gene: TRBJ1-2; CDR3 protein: GVDVSSRDGDGYT
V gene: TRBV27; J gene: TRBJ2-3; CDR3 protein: ASRSAATDTQY
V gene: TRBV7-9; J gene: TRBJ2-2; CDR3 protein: ASSPGQIVGELF
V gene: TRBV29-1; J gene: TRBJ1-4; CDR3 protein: SGLGRSKKLF
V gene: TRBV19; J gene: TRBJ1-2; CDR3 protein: ASSVTGITGYT
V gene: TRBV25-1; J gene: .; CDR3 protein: ASSLAGASYEQY
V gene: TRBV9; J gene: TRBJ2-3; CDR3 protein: ASSVDGGSSTDTQY
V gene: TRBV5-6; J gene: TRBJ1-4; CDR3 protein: ASSTGPLQANEKLF
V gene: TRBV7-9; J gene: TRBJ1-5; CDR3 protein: ASSTTRVNQPQH
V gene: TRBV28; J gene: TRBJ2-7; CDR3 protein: ASSTPLGRYTYEQY
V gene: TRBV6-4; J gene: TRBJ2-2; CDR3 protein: ASSDQGRTGELF
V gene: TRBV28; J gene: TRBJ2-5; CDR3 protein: ASSRAERGGAGETQY
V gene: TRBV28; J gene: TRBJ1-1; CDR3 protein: ASSYIHPGTEAF
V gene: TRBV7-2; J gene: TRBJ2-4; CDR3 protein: ASSLDIAKNIQY
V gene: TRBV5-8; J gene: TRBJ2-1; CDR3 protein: ASAKTSFRQYNEQF
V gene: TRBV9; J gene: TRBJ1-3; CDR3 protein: ASSVSTGPRAGNTIY
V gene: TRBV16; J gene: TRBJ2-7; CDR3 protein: ASSQYSSGTYEQY
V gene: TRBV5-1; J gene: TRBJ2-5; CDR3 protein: ASSSGGGQETQY
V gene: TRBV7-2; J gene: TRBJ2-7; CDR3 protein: ASSLVLAGGPGEQY
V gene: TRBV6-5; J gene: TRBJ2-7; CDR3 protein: ASSYSAGGYEQY
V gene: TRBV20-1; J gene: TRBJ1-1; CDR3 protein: SARGGTEAF
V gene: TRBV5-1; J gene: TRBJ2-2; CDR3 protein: ASSLGTADTGELF
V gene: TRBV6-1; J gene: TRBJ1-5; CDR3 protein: ASSAGTTNNQPQH
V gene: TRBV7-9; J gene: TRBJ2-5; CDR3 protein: ASSPIEGTQY
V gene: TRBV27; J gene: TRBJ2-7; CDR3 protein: ASSARGAEQY
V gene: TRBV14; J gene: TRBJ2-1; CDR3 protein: ASSLDPGDEQF